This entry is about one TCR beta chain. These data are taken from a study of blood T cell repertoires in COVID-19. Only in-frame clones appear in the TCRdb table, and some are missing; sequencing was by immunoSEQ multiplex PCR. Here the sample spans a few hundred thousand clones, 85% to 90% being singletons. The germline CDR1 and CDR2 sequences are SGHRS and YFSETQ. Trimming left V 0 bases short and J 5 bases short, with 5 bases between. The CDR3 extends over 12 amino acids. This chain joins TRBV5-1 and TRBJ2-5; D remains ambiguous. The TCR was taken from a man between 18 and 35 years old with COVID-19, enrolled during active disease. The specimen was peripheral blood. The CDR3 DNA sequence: TGCGCCAGCAGCTTGGCCGGGGAGACCCAGTACTTC. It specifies CASSLAGETQYF.